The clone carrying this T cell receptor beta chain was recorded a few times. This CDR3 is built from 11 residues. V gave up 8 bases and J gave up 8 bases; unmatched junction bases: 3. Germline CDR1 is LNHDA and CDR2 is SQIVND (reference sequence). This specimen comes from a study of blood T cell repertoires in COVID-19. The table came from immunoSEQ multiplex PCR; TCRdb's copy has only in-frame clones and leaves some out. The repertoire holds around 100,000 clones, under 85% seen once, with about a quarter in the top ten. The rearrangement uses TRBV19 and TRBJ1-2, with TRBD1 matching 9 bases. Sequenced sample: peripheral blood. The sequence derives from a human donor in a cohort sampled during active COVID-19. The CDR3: CASHRGLGYTF. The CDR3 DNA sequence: TGTGCCAGTCACAGGGGGCTGGGCTACACCTTC. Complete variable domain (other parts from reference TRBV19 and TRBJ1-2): DGGITQSPKYLFRKEGQNVTLSCEQNLNHDAMYWYRQDPGQGLRLIYYSQIVNDFQKGDIAEGYSVSREKKESFPLTVTSAQKNPTAFYLCASHRGLGYTFGSGTRLTVV.